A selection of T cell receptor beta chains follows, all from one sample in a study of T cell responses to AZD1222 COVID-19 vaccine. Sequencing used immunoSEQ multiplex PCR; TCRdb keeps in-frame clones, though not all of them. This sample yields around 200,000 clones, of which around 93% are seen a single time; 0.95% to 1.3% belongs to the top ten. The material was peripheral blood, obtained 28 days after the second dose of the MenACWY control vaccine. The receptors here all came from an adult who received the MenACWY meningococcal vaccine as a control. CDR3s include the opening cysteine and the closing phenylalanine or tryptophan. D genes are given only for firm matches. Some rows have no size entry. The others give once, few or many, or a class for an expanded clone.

cdr3_aa: CASSGSQETQYF; cdr3_nt: TGCGCCAGCAGCGGCAGCCAAGAGACCCAGTACTTC; v_call: TRBV5-1; clone_size: NA; j_call: TRBJ2-5; d_call: NA
cdr3_aa: CASRRASNQPQHF; cdr3_nt: TGTGCCAGCCGCCGGGCTAGCAATCAGCCCCAGCATTTT; v_call: TRBV12-3/TRBV12-4; clone_size: NA; j_call: TRBJ1-5; d_call: NA
cdr3_aa: CASSLALAGAQQYF; cdr3_nt: TGCGCCAGCAGCTTGGCCCTAGCGGGGGCCCAGCAGTACTTC; v_call: TRBV5-1; clone_size: NA; j_call: TRBJ2-7; d_call: TRBD2
cdr3_aa: CASSPGNSGNTIYF; cdr3_nt: TGTGCCAGCAGCCCCGGAAACTCTGGAAACACCATATATTTT; v_call: TRBV7-2; clone_size: NA; j_call: TRBJ1-3; d_call: NA
cdr3_aa: CATSDLGRPGSYNEQFF; cdr3_nt: TGTGCCACCAGTGATTTGGGTAGACCGGGGTCCTACAATGAGCAGTTCTTC; v_call: TRBV24-1; clone_size: once; j_call: TRBJ2-1; d_call: NA
cdr3_aa: CASSPLQGRSPLHF; cdr3_nt: TGTGCCAGCAGCCCCTTACAGGGCAGGTCACCCCTCCACTTT; v_call: TRBV3-1/TRBV3-2; clone_size: NA; j_call: TRBJ1-6; d_call: NA
cdr3_aa: CASSSAMSLNTGELFF; cdr3_nt: TGTGCCAGCAGTTCCGCGATGAGCCTGAACACCGGGGAGCTGTTTTTT; v_call: TRBV6-5; clone_size: NA; j_call: TRBJ2-2; d_call: NA
cdr3_aa: CASSPGTSGSRNEQFF; cdr3_nt: TGCGCCAGCAGCCCAGGGACTAGCGGATCTCGGAATGAGCAGTTCTTC; v_call: TRBV5-1; clone_size: NA; j_call: TRBJ2-1; d_call: TRBD2
cdr3_aa: CASSYTEGVTGYTF; cdr3_nt: TGTGCCAGCAGTTACACCGAGGGGGTTACGGGCTACACCTTC; v_call: TRBV6-2/TRBV6-3; clone_size: NA; j_call: TRBJ1-2; d_call: NA
cdr3_aa: CASSIEPRGNYGYTF; cdr3_nt: TGTGCCAGTAGTATAGAACCCAGGGGGAACTATGGCTACACCTTC; v_call: TRBV19; clone_size: NA; j_call: TRBJ1-2; d_call: TRBD1
cdr3_aa: CASSEARGRVKNIQYF; cdr3_nt: TGTGCCAGCAGTGAAGCGCGAGGCAGGGTTAAAAACATTCAGTACTTC; v_call: TRBV6-1; clone_size: NA; j_call: TRBJ2-4; d_call: NA
cdr3_aa: CASSHGASGTTDTQYF; cdr3_nt: TGCGCCAGCAGCCATGGGGCTAGCGGGACCACAGATACGCAGTATTTT; v_call: TRBV5-1; clone_size: once; j_call: TRBJ2-3; d_call: TRBD2
cdr3_aa: CASSPGQSKPAKNIQYF; cdr3_nt: TGTGCCAGCAGCCCGGGACAGAGTAAACCAGCCAAAAACATTCAGTACTTC; v_call: TRBV5-4; clone_size: NA; j_call: TRBJ2-4; d_call: TRBD1
cdr3_aa: CASSAGGVGQPQHF; cdr3_nt: TGTGCCAGCAGCGCGGGGGGGGTTGGGCAGCCCCAGCATTTT; v_call: TRBV2; clone_size: NA; j_call: TRBJ1-5; d_call: NA
cdr3_aa: CASSSYRAGYTF; cdr3_nt: TGTGCCAGCAGCTCGTACAGGGCTGGCTACACCTTC; v_call: TRBV11-2; clone_size: NA; j_call: TRBJ1-2; d_call: NA
cdr3_aa: CASRGTAPNYGYTF; cdr3_nt: TGTGCCAGCAGGGGGACAGCTCCTAACTATGGCTACACCTTC; v_call: TRBV28; clone_size: NA; j_call: TRBJ1-2; d_call: TRBD1
cdr3_aa: CASSPGRGIYGYTF; cdr3_nt: TGTGCCAGCAGTCCCGGGAGAGGGATCTATGGCTACACCTTC; v_call: TRBV2; clone_size: NA; j_call: TRBJ1-2; d_call: NA
cdr3_aa: CATSGPIRGGFSGELFF; cdr3_nt: TGTGCCACCAGCGGGCCTATTCGGGGGGGTTTCAGCGGGGAGCTGTTTTTT; v_call: TRBV15; clone_size: NA; j_call: TRBJ2-2; d_call: TRBD2
cdr3_aa: CASGSGTGFYEQYF; cdr3_nt: TGCGCCAGCGGCTCCGGGACAGGGTTCTACGAGCAGTACTTC; v_call: TRBV10-2; clone_size: NA; j_call: TRBJ2-7; d_call: TRBD1
cdr3_aa: CASSEALRGARETQYF; cdr3_nt: TGTGCCAGCAGTGAAGCGCTGAGGGGGGCCCGGGAGACCCAGTACTTC; v_call: TRBV2; clone_size: NA; j_call: TRBJ2-5; d_call: NA
cdr3_aa: CAWGVGQGGGYTF; cdr3_nt: TGTGCCTGGGGAGTTGGACAGGGGGGAGGCTACACCTTC; v_call: TRBV30; clone_size: NA; j_call: TRBJ1-2; d_call: TRBD1
cdr3_aa: CASTFGQGVTTGELFF; cdr3_nt: TGTGCCAGCACCTTCGGACAGGGGGTGACCACCGGGGAGCTGTTTTTT; v_call: TRBV28; clone_size: NA; j_call: TRBJ2-2; d_call: TRBD1
cdr3_aa: CASSFPTDTQYF; cdr3_nt: TGCGCCAGCAGCTTCCCTACTGATACCCAGTACTTC; v_call: TRBV5-1; clone_size: NA; j_call: TRBJ2-5; d_call: NA
cdr3_aa: CASILGATNEKLFF; cdr3_nt: TGTGCCAGTATTCTGGGGGCAACTAATGAAAAACTGTTTTTT; v_call: TRBV19; clone_size: NA; j_call: TRBJ1-4; d_call: NA
cdr3_aa: CASSPFRGRQASWGYTF; cdr3_nt: TGTGCCAGCAGTCCGTTCAGGGGGCGGCAGGCATCATGGGGCTACACCTTC; v_call: TRBV27; clone_size: NA; j_call: TRBJ1-2; d_call: TRBD1
cdr3_aa: CASSPGQGFTGELFF; cdr3_nt: TGCGCCAGCAGTCCGGGACAGGGCTTCACCGGGGAGCTGTTTTTT; v_call: TRBV5-1; clone_size: NA; j_call: TRBJ2-2; d_call: TRBD1
cdr3_aa: CASRFPTPGRKGRSGNTIYF; cdr3_nt: TGTGCAAGTCGGTTCCCGACGCCGGGTAGAAAGGGAAGAAGTGGAAACACCATATATTTT; v_call: TRBV12-2; clone_size: NA; j_call: TRBJ1-3; d_call: NA
cdr3_aa: CASSLLGTGSLNTEAFF; cdr3_nt: TGTGCCAGCAGCTTGTTGGGGACAGGGAGCCTGAACACTGAAGCTTTCTTT; v_call: TRBV5-6; clone_size: NA; j_call: TRBJ1-1; d_call: TRBD1
cdr3_aa: CASSQEGFRANYGYTF; cdr3_nt: TGTGCCAGCAGCCAGGAGGGCTTTAGAGCTAACTATGGCTACACCTTC; v_call: TRBV7-2; clone_size: NA; j_call: TRBJ1-2; d_call: NA
cdr3_aa: CASSLEGGRIYGYTF; cdr3_nt: TGTGCCAGCAGCTTAGAGGGGGGAAGAATCTATGGCTACACCTTC; v_call: TRBV7-2; clone_size: NA; j_call: TRBJ1-2; d_call: NA
cdr3_aa: CASSQDQQALGTEAFF; cdr3_nt: TGCGCCAGCAGCCAAGATCAACAGGCCCTCGGCACTGAAGCTTTCTTT; v_call: TRBV4-3; clone_size: NA; j_call: TRBJ1-1; d_call: NA
cdr3_aa: CASSVQGSPGNEQFF; cdr3_nt: TGTGCCAGTAGTGTACAGGGGTCCCCCGGGAATGAGCAGTTCTTC; v_call: TRBV19; clone_size: NA; j_call: TRBJ2-1; d_call: TRBD1
cdr3_aa: CASSLTPGQLYGYTF; cdr3_nt: TGCGCCAGCAGCTTGACGCCAGGCCAGCTCTATGGCTACACCTTC; v_call: TRBV5-1; clone_size: NA; j_call: TRBJ1-2; d_call: NA
cdr3_aa: CASMERGDSYNEQFF; cdr3_nt: TGTGCCAGCATGGAGCGGGGAGACTCCTACAATGAGCAGTTCTTC; v_call: TRBV2; clone_size: NA; j_call: TRBJ2-1; d_call: TRBD2
cdr3_aa: CASSFSRNEQFF; cdr3_nt: TGTGCCAGCAGTTTTTCGCGTAATGAGCAGTTCTTC; v_call: TRBV28; clone_size: NA; j_call: TRBJ2-1; d_call: NA
cdr3_aa: CASSDRVIRNTEAFF; cdr3_nt: TGTGCCAGCAGTGACAGGGTAATAAGGAACACTGAAGCTTTCTTT; v_call: TRBV2; clone_size: few; j_call: TRBJ1-1; d_call: NA
cdr3_aa: CASSLATANNEQFF; cdr3_nt: TGTGCCAGCAGCCTGGCGACAGCTAACAATGAGCAGTTCTTC; v_call: TRBV3-1/TRBV3-2; clone_size: NA; j_call: TRBJ2-1; d_call: NA
cdr3_aa: CASSPAADQPQHF; cdr3_nt: TGTGCCAGCTCACCCGCCGCGGATCAGCCCCAGCATTTT; v_call: TRBV18; clone_size: NA; j_call: TRBJ1-5; d_call: NA
cdr3_aa: CAWNYGMNTEAFF; cdr3_nt: TGTGCCTGGAATTACGGCATGAACACTGAAGCTTTCTTT; v_call: TRBV30; clone_size: NA; j_call: TRBJ1-1; d_call: NA
cdr3_aa: CASSTDGLLGDYTF; cdr3_nt: TGCGCCAGCAGCACCGACGGCTTATTGGGAGACTACACCTTC; v_call: TRBV5-1; clone_size: once; j_call: TRBJ1-2; d_call: NA
cdr3_aa: CASSSDRGQKYGYTF; cdr3_nt: TGTGCCAGTAGTTCGGACAGGGGGCAGAAGTATGGCTACACCTTC; v_call: TRBV19; clone_size: NA; j_call: TRBJ1-2; d_call: TRBD1
cdr3_aa: CASSQVDILFAGEQYF; cdr3_nt: TGCGCCAGCAGCCAAGTGGATATCCTCTTTGCCGGCGAGCAGTACTTC; v_call: TRBV4-1; clone_size: NA; j_call: TRBJ2-7; d_call: NA